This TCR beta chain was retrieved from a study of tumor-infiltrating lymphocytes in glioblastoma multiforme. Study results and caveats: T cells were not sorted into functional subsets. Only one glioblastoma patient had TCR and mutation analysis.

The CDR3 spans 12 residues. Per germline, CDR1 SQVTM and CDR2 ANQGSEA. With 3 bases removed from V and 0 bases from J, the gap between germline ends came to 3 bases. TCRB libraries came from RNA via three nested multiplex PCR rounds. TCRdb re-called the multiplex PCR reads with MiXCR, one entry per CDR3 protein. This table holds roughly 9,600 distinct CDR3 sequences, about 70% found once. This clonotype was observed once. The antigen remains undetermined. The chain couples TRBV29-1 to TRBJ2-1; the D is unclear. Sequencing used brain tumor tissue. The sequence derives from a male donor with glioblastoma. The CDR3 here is CSVDTSYNEQFF. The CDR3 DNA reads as TGCAGCGTTGATACCTCCTACAATGAGCAGTTCTTC.